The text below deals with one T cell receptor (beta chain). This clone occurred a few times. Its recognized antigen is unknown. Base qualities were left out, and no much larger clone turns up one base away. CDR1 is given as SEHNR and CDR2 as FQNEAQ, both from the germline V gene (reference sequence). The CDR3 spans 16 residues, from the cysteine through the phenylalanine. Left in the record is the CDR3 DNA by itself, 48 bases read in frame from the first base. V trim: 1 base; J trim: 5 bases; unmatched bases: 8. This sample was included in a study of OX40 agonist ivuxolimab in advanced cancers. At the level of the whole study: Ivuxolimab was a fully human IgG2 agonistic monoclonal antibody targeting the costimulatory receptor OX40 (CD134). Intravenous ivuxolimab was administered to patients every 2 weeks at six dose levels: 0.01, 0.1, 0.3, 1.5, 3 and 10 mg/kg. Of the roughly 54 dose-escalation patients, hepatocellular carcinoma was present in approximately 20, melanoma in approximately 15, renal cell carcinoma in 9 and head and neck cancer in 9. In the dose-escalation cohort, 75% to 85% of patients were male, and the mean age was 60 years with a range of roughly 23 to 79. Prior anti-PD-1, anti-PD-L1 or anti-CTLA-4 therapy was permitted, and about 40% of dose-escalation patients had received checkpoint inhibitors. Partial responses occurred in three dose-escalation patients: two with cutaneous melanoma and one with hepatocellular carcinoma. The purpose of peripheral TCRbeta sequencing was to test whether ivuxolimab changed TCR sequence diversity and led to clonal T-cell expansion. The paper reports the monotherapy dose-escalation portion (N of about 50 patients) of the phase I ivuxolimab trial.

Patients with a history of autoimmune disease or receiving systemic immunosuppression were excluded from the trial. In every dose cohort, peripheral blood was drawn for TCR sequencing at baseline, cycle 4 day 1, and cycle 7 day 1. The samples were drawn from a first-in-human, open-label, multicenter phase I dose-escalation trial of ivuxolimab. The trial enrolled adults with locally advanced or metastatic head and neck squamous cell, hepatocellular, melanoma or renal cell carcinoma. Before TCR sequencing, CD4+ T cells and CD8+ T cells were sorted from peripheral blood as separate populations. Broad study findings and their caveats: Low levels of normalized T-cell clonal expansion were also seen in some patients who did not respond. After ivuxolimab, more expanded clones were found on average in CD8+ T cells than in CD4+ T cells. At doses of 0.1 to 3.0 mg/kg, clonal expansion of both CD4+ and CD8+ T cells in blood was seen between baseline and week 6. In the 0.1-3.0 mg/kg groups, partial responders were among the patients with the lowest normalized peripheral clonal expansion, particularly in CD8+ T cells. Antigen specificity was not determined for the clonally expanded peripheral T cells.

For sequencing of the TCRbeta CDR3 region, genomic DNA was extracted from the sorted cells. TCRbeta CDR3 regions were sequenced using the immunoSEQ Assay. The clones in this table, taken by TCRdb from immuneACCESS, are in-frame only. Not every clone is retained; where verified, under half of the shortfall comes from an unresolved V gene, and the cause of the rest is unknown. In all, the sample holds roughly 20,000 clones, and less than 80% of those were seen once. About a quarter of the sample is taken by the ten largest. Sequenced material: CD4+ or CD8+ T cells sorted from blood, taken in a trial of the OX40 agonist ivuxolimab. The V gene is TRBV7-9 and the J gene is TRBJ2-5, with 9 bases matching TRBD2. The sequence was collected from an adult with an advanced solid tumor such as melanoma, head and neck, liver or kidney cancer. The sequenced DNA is TGTGCCAGCAGCTTAGTCGGCGGGAGGGCCTTGGAGACCCAGTACTTC. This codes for CASSLVGGRALETQYF.